The next 12 T cell receptor beta chains were all read from a single sample in a study of blood T cell repertoires in COVID-19. Measured with immunoSEQ multiplex PCR; TCRdb has only the in-frame clones, and not every one. The sample contains fewer than 80,000 clones, roughly 90% of which appear only once. The specimen was peripheral blood. These receptors came from a man aged 50-59 years with acute or convalescent COVID-19.

The J gene is TRBJ2-1, the V gene TRBV23-1; no clear D gene. TRBV23-1 is designated an ORF whose function remains uncertain. CDR3 length: 16 residues. The germline V and J ends were trimmed by 3 bases and 0 bases, with 12 bases remaining between them. The CDR3 DNA reads as TGCGCCAGCAGTCAGCCTAACTGGTACTCCTACAATGAGCAGTTCTTC. Protein sequence: CASSQPNWYSYNEQFF.

The chain has TRBV5-1 and TRBJ1-1; possible D gene TRBD1, 6 bases. The CDR3 is made up of 12 amino acids. The V gene's germline CDR1 is SGHRS and CDR2 YFSETQ. Trimming removed 4 bases from V and 5 bases from J, with 9 bases in between. The CDR3 DNA reads as TGCGCCAGCAGCCCCCAGGGGACTGAAGCTTTCTTT. Protein sequence: CASSPQGTEAFF.

This clone showed up just once. The rearrangement uses TRBV7-2 and TRBJ2-5; possibly TRBD2 for D (5 bases). Trimming removed 7 bases at V and 2 bases at J, with 20 bases between. The CDR3 contains 16 residues. CDR1 is SGHTA, CDR2 FQGNSA, per germline. The CDR3 is CASTPWWRASQETQYF. The CDR3 DNA reads as TGTGCCAGCACCCCGTGGTGGCGGGCCTCTCAAGAGACCCAGTACTTC.

This chain uses TRBV5-1 with TRBJ2-7; 13 bases agree with TRBD2. Germline V CDR1 and CDR2: SGHRS, YFSETQ. The junction had 13 bases not matched to a gene; V was cut back by 3 bases and J by 1 base. The length of the CDR3 is 19 residues. CDR3 in DNA: TGCGCCAGCAGCTCCTTTTATGGACTAGCGGGAGTCACTTCCTACGAGCAGTACTTC. It codes for CASSSFYGLAGVTSYEQYF.

This clone came up once. The chain links TRBV6-5 to TRBJ2-7, with 10 nucleotides matching TRBD1. This CDR3 region has 14 residues. V shed 8 bases, J shed 7 bases, and the junction held 11 bases outside the gene matches. Germline CDR1 is MNHEY and CDR2 is SVGAGI. CDR3 nucleotides: TGTGCCAGCTGCTGGGACAGGGGATCGGGGGAGCAGTACTTC. Residues: CASCWDRGSGEQYF.

The chain carries TRBV7-2 and TRBJ1-1; no reliable D call. Between the trimmed V and J ends, which lost 3 bases and 5 bases, there was a span of 10 bases. Germline-derived CDR1 and CDR2 are SGHTA and FQGNSA. The CDR3 runs to 13 residues. CDR3 amino acids: CASSFGGRTEAFF. Here the CDR3 DNA reads TGTGCCAGCAGCTTTGGCGGGAGGACTGAAGCTTTCTTT.

The chain recombines TRBV7-2 with TRBJ2-7; 8 bases map to TRBD2. The CDR3 is 13 residues long. The V and J ends lost 3 bases and 3 bases, in that order; junction bases with no gene match: 1. Germline loops: CDR1 SGHTA, CDR2 FQGNSA. Here the CDR3 DNA reads TGTGCCAGCAGCTTTAGCGGGGTCTACGAGCAGTACTTC. Protein: CASSFSGVYEQYF.

This chain joins TRBV6-5 and TRBJ1-1, with D perhaps matching TRBD1 (6 bases). V was pared by 9 bases and J by 5 bases, with 10 bases between. CDR1 and CDR2 (germline): MNHEY, SVGAGI. This CDR3 spans 11 amino acids. CDR3 coding DNA: TGTGCCAGTCTGAGGGGGACTGAAGCTTTCTTT. The encoded protein is CASLRGTEAFF.

The V gene is TRBV7-9, the J gene TRBJ2-1, with D perhaps matching TRBD2 (5 bases). Deletions cut 3 bases from V and 0 bases from J, with 9 bases between. The CDR3 covers 15 residues. Germline loops: CDR1 SEHNR, CDR2 FQNEAQ (reference sequence). The CDR3 DNA is TGTGCCAGCAGCTTGGACTGGAGCTCCTACAATGAGCAGTTCTTC. Its translation: CASSLDWSSYNEQFF.

The chain has TRBV10-3 and TRBJ2-7, with a possible D match to TRBD2 (7 bases). Germline CDR1 ENHRY, CDR2 SYGVKD. The CDR3 extends over 14 amino acids. Trimming took 5 bases from V and 5 from J, leaving 16 bases between them. The CDR3 sequence is CAISWGRESDEQYF. The CDR3 DNA sequence: TGTGCCATCAGTTGGGGGCGGGAGAGCGACGAGCAGTACTTC.

The chain carries TRBV24-1 and TRBJ2-3, with 8 bases fitting TRBD2. The germline CDR1 and CDR2 sequences are KGHDR and SFDVKD. The CDR3 loop spans 14 amino acids. The V segment lost 10 bases and the J segment 6 bases; nucleotides outside the gene matches: 11. In DNA, the CDR3 is TGTGCCACGGAGGGAAGCGGGAGTAGCGATACGCAGTATTTT. Protein: CATEGSGSSDTQYF.

The rearrangement joins TRBV2 to TRBJ1-1, with 8 nucleotides matching TRBD1. This CDR3 spans 14 amino acids. Trimming took 9 bases from V and 1 from J; bases not matched to a gene: 7. Per germline, CDR1 SNHLY and CDR2 FYNNEI. The CDR3, as DNA: TGTGCCAGGAGCCCGGGACAGGCGAACACTGAAGCTTTCTTT. This translates into CARSPGQANTEAFF.